The clone carrying this TCR beta chain was recorded a few times. Its antigen is as yet unknown. This sample is drawn from a study of T cell responses to AZD1222 COVID-19 vaccine. Germline assignment: CDR1 ENHRY and CDR2 SYGVKD. V gave up 5 bases and J gave up 3 bases; unmatched junction bases: 6. The CDR3 contains 15 residues. Measured with immunoSEQ multiplex PCR; TCRdb has only the in-frame clones, and not every one. The sample carries about 55,000 clones, roughly 80% recorded once. Study results and limitations: Donors were largely white British and mainly female; clonal diversity was possibly underestimated. CD4 TCRs covered the whole spike, strongest at regions 160-218 and 743-854. Two AZD1222 doses significantly raised spike-specific TCR breadth and depth over controls.

This receptor was identified in an adult who received the AZD1222 COVID-19 vaccine. Here the sequenced sample was peripheral blood, taken 28 days after the second AZD1222 dose. The rearrangement uses TRBV10-3 and TRBJ2-1; 8 bases align to TRBD1. This CDR3 is CAISSDRASYNEQFF. The CDR3 DNA sequence: TGTGCCATCAGTTCGGACAGGGCAAGCTACAATGAGCAGTTCTTC.